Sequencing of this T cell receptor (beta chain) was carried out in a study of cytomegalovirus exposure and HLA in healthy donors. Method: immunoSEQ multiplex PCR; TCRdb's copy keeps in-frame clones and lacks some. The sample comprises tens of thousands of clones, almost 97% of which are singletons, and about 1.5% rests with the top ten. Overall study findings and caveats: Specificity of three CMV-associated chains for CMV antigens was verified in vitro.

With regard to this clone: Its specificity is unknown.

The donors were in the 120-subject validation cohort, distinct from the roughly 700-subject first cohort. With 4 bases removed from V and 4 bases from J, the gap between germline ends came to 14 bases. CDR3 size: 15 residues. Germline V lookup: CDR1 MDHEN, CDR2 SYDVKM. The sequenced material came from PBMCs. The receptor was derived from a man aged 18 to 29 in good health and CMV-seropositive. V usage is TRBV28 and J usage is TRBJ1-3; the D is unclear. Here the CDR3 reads CASSSPPRVGNTIYF. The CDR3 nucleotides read TGTGCCAGCAGTTCCCCCCCGAGGGTGGGAAACACCATATATTTT. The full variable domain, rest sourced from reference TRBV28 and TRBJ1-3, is DVKVTQSSRYLVKRTGEKVFLECVQDMDHENMFWYRQDPGLGLRLIYFSYDVKMKEKGDIPEGYSVSREKKERFSLILESASTNQTSMYLCASSSPPRVGNTIYFGEGSWLTVV.